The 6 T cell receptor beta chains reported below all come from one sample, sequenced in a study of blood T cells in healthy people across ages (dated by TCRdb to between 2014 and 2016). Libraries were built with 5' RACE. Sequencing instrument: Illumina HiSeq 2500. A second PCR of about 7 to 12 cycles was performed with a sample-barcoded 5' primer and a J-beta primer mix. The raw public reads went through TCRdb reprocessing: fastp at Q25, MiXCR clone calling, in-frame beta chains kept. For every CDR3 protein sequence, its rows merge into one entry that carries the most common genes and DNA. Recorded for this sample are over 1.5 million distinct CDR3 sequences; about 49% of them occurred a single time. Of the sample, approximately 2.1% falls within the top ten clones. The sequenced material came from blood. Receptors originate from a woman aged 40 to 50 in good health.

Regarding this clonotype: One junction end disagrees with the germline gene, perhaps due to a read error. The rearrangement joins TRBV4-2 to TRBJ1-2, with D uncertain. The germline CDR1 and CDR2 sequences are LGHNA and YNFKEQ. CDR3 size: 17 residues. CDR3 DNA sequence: TGTGCCAGCAGCCAAGATCCCGGCACCCAGCTAAACTATGGCAACACCTTC. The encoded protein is CASSQDPGTQLNYGNTF.

The CDR3: CSARVSNTEAFF. CDR3 DNA sequence: TGCAGTGCTAGAGTCTCAAACACTGAAGCTTTCTTT. The rearrangement links TRBV20-1 to TRBJ1-1; D is uncertain. Germline V gene sequence: CDR1 DFQATT, CDR2 SNEGSKA (reference sequence). The CDR3 consists of 12 residues. V was cut by 1 base and J by 2 bases, with 5 bases left in between.

CDR3 protein: CASSLGLFRRETQYF. The CDR3 nucleotides read TGTGCCAGCAGCTTAGGGCTTTTCAGGCGAGAGACCCAGTACTTC. The chain carries TRBV7-2 and TRBJ2-5; D call uncertain. Germline CDR1 reads SGHTA; CDR2 reads FQGNSA. The CDR3 loop spans 15 amino acids. Deletions cut 1 base from V and 4 bases from J, with 13 bases between.

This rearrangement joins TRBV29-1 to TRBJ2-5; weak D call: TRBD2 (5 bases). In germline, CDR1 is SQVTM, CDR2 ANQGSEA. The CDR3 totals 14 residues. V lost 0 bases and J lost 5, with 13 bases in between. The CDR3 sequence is CSVEEGRGFETQYF. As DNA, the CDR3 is TGCAGCGTTGAAGAGGGGAGAGGGTTTGAGACCCAGTACTTC.

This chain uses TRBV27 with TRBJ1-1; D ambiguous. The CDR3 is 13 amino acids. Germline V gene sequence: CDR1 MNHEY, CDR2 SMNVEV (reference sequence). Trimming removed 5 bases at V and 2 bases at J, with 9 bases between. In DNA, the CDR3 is TGTGCCAGCAGTGTAGCCAGAAACACTGAAGCTTTCTTT. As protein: CASSVARNTEAFF.

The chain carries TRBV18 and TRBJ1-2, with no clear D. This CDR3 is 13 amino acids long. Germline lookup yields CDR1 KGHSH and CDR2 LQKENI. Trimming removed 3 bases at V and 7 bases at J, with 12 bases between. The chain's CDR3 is CASSPETIRGYTF. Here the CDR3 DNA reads TGTGCCAGCTCACCTGAGACAATTCGTGGCTACACCTTC.